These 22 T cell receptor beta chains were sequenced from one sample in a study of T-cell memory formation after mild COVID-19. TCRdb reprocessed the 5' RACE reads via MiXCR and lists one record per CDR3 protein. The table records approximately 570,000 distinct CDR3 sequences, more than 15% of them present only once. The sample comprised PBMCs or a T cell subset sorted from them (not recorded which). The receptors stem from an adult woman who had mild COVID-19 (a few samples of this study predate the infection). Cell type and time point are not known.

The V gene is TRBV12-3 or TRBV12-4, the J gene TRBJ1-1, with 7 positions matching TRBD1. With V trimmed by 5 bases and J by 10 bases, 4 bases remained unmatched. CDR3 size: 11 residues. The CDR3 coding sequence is TGTGCCAGCAGTCGGGGACAGCGAGCTTTCTTT. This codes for CASSRGQRAFF.

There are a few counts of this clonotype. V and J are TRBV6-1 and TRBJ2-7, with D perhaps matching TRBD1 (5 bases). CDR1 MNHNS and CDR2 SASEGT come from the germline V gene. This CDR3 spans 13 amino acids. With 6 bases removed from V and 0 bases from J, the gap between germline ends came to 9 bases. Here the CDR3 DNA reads TGTGCCAGCAGCAGGACAATCTCCTACGAGCAGTACTTC. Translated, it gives CASSRTISYEQYF.

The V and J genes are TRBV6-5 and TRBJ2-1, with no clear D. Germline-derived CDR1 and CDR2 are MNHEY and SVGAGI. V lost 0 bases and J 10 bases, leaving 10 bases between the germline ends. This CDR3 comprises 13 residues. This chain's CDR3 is CASSYSLRKEQFF. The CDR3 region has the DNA TGTGCCAGCAGTTACTCGTTGCGGAAAGAGCAGTTCTTC.

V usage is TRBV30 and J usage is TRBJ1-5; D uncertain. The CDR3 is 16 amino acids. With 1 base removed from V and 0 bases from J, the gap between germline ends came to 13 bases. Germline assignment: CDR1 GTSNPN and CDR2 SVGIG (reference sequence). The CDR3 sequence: CAWSASILPSNQPQHF. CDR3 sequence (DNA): TGTGCCTGGAGTGCGTCAATCCTACCTAGCAATCAGCCCCAGCATTTT.

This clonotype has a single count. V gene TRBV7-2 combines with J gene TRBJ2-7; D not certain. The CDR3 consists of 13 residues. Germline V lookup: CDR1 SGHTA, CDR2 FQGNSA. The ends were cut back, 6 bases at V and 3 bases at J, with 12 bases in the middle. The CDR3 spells CASSRAAYYEQYF. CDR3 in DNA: TGTGCCAGCAGTCGGGCAGCTTACTACGAGCAGTACTTC.

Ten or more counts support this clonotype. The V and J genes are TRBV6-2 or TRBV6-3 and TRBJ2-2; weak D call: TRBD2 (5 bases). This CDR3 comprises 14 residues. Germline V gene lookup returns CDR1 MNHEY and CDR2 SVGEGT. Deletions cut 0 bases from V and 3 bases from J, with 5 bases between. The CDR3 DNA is TGTGCCAGCAGTTACTCTAGCGACACCGGGGAGCTGTTTTTT. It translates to CASSYSSDTGELFF.

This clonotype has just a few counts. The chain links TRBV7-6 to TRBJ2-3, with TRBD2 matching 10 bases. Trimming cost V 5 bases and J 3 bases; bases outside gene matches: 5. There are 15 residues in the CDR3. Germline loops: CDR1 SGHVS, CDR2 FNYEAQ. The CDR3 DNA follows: TGTGCCAGCAGCCAAGTTAGCGGGAGGACAGATACGCAGTATTTT. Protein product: CASSQVSGRTDTQYF.

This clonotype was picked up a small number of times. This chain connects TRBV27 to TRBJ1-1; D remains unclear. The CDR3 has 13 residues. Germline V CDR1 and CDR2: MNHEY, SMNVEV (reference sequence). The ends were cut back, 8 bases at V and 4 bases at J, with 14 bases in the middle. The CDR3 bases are TGTGCCAGCGCAGTGTACAGACTCACTGAAGCTTTCTTT. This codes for CASAVYRLTEAFF.

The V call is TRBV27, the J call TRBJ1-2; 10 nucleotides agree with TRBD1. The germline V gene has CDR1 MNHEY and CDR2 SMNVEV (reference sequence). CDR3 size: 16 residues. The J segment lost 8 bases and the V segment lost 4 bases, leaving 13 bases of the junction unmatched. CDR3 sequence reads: CASSSYARDRGQGYTF. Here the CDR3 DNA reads TGTGCCAGCAGTTCATATGCCCGGGACAGGGGTCAAGGCTACACCTTC.

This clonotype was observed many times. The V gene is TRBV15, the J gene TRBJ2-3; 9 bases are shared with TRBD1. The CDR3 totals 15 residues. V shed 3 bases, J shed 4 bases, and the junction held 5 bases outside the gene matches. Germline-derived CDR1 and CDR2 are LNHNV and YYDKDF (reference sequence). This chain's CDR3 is CATSRDRGGADTQYF. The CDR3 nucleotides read TGTGCCACCAGCAGGGACAGGGGTGGCGCAGATACGCAGTATTTT.

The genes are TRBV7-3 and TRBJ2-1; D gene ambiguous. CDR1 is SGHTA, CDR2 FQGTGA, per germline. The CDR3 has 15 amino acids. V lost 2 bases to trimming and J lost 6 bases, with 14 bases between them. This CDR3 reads CASSLGIAPRNEQFF. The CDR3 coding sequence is TGTGCCAGCAGCTTAGGGATAGCCCCGCGCAATGAGCAGTTCTTC.

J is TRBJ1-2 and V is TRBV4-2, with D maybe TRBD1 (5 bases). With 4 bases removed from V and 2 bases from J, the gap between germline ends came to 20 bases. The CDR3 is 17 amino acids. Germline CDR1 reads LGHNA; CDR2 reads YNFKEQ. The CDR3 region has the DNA TGTGCCAGCAGCCCCCGGGGCGGAAACATCCCAAACTATGGCTACACCTTC. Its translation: CASSPRGGNIPNYGYTF.

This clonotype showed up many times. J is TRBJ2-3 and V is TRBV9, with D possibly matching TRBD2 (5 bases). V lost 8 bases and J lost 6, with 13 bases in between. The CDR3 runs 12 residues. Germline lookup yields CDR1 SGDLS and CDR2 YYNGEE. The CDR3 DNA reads TGTGCCAGTAGTGTTCCGGGGGATACGCAGTATTTT. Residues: CASSVPGDTQYF. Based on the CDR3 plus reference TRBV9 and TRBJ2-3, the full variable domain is DSGVTQTPKHLITATGQRVTLRCSPRSGDLSVYWYQQSLDQGLQFLIQYYNGEERAKGNILERFSAQQFPDLHSELNLSSLELGDSALYFCASSVPGDTQYFGPGTRLTVL.

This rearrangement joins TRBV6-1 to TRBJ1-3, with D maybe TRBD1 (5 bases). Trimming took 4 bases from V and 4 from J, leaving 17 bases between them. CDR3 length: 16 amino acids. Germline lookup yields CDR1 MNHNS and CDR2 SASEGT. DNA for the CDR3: TGTGCCAGCAGTGGGAGTAGACAGATGCGAGGAAACACCATATATTTT. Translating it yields CASSGSRQMRGNTIYF.

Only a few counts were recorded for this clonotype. CDR3 in DNA: TGTGCCAGCAGTCCCTCCCGGGTACGTGGACAGCCCCAGCATTTT. Its protein product is CASSPSRVRGQPQHF. The V call is TRBV12-3 or TRBV12-4, the J call TRBJ1-5; no firm D call. There are 15 residues in the CDR3. Between the trimmed V and J ends, which lost 5 bases and 7 bases, there was a span of 18 bases.

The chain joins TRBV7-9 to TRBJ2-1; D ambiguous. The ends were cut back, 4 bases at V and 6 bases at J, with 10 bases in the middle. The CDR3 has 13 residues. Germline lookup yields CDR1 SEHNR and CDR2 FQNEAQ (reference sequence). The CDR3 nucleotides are TGTGCCAGCAGCTCATCCTACCGCAATGAGCAGTTCTTC. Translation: CASSSSYRNEQFF.

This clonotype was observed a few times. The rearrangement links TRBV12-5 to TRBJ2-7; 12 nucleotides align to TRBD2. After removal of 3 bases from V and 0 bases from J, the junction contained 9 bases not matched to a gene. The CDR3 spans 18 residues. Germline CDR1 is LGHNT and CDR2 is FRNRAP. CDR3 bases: TGTGCTAGTGGTTTACGACTAGCGGGAGATCGGGCCTCCTACGAGCAGTACTTC. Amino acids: CASGLRLAGDRASYEQYF.

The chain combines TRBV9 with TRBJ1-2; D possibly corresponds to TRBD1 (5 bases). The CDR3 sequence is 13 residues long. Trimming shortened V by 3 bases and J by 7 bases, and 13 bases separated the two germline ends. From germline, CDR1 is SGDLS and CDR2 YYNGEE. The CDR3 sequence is CASSAREGFGYTF. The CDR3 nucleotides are TGTGCCAGCAGCGCACGGGAGGGGTTTGGCTACACCTTC.

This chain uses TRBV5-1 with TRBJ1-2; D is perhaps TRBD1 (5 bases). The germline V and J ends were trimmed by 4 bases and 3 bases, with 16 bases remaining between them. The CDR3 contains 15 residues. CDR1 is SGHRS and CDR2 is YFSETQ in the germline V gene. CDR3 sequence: CASSEGHLADYGYTF. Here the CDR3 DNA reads TGCGCCAGCAGCGAAGGACACCTTGCAGACTATGGCTACACCTTC.

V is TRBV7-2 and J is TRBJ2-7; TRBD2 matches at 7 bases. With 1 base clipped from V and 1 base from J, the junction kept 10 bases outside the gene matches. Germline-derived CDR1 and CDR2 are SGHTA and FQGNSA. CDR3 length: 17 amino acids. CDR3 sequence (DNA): TGTGCCAGCAGCTTAGGGCCAGCGGGGAGATCTTCCTACGAGCAGTACTTC. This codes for CASSLGPAGRSSYEQYF.

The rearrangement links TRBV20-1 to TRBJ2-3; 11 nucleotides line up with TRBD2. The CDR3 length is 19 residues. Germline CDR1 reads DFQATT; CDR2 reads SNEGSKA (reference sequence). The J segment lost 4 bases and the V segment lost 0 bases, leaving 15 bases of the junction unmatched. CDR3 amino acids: CSARDPPGLAVTWADTQYF. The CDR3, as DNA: TGCAGTGCTAGAGATCCCCCGGGACTAGCGGTAACATGGGCAGATACGCAGTATTTT.

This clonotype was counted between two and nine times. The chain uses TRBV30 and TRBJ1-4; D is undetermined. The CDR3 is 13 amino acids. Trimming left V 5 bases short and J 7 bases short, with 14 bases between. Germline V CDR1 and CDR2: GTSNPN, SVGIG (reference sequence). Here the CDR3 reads CAWEGRPSEKLFF. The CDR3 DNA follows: TGTGCCTGGGAAGGGCGTCCGAGTGAAAAACTGTTTTTT.